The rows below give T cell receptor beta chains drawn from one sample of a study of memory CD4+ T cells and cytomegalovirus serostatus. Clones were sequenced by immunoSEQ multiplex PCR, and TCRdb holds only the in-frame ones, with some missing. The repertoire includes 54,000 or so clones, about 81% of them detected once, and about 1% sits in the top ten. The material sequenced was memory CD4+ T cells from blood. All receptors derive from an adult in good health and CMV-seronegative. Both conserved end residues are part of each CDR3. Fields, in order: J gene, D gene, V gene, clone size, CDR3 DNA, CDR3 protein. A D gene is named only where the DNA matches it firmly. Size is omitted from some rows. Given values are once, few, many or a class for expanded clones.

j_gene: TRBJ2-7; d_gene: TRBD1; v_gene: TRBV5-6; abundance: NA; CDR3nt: TGTGCCAGCAGCGCTTTGGGGGGACAGGGGCGCTACGAGCAGTACTTC; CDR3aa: CASSALGGQGRYEQYF
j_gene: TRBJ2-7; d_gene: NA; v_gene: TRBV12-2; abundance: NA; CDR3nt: TGTGCAAGTCGCTTTATTAGCGGGAGTTACTACGAGCAGTACTTC; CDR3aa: CASRFISGSYYEQYF
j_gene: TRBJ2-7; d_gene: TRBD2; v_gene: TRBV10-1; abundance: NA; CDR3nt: TGCGCCAGCAGTGGGGGACTAGCCTCATACGAGCAGTACTTC; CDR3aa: CASSGGLASYEQYF
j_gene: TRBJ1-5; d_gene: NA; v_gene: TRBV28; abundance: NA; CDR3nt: TGTGCCAGCAGTTTTTGGTCGGGAGGACTTTCTATTCAGCCCCAGCATTTT; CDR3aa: CASSFWSGGLSIQPQHF
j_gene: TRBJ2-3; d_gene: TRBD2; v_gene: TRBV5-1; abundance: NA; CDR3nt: TGCGCCAGCAGCTTGGAATCTAGCGGGACAGATACGCAGTATTTT; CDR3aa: CASSLESSGTDTQYF
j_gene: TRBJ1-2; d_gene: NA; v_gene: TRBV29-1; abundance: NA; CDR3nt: TGCAGCGTTGAAGGGCGGGGGACTAACTATGGCTACACCTTC; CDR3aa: CSVEGRGTNYGYTF
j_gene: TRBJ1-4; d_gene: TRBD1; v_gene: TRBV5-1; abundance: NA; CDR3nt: TGCGCCAGCAGCTTGGCCGGGACAGGGGGAGAAAAACTGTTTTTT; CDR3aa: CASSLAGTGGEKLFF
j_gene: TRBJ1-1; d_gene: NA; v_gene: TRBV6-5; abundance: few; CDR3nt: TGTGCCAGCATTCAAGCTGGGGTCACTGAAGCTTTCTTT; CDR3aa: CASIQAGVTEAFF
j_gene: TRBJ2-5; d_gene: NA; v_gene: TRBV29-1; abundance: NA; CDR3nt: TGCAGCTTCGGTGCAGGAAAAGAGACCCAGTACTTC; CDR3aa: CSFGAGKETQYF
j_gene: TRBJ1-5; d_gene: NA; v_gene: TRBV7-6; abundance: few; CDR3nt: TGTGCCAGCAGCTTAGGCCAGAAAAACAATCAGCCCCAGCATTTT; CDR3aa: CASSLGQKNNQPQHF
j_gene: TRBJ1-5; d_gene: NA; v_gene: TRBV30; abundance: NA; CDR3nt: TGTGCCTGGAGTGCGGGAACTAGGAATCAGCCCCAGCATTTT; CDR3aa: CAWSAGTRNQPQHF
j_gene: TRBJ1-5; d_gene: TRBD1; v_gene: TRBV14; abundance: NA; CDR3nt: TGTGCCAGCAGCCAAACAGGGGGGCAGCCCCAGCATTTT; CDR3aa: CASSQTGGQPQHF
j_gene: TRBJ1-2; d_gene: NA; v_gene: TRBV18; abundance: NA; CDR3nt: TGTGCCAGCTCACGAACCCGGGAGGAGAGAACCTATGGCTACACCTTC; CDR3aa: CASSRTREERTYGYTF
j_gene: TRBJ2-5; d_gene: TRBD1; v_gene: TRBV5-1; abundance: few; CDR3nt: TGCGCCAGCAGCTCCGGGACAGGGCGGGAGACCCAGTACTTC; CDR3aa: CASSSGTGRETQYF
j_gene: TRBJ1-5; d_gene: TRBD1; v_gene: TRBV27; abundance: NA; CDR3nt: TGTGCCAGCAGGCGACAGGGGGTCTATAGCAATCAGCCCCAGCATTTT; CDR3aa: CASRRQGVYSNQPQHF
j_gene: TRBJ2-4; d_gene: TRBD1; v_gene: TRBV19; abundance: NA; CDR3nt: TGTGCCAGTAGTCCTGGACAGGGGACCAAAAACATTCAGTACTTC; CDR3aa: CASSPGQGTKNIQYF
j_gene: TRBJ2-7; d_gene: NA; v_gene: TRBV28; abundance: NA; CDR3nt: TGTGCCAGCAGCCGGCGGCACGCCATTCGGGACGAGCAGTACTTC; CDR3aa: CASSRRHAIRDEQYF
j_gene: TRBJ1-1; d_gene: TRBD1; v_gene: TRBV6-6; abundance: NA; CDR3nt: TGTGCCAGCAGCCCCACTCGGACAGGAAACACTGAAGCTTTCTTT; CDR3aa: CASSPTRTGNTEAFF
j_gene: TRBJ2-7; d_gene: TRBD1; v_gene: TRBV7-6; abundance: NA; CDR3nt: TGTGCCAGTGCTGACAGGGTGGACTACGAGCAGTACTTC; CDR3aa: CASADRVDYEQYF